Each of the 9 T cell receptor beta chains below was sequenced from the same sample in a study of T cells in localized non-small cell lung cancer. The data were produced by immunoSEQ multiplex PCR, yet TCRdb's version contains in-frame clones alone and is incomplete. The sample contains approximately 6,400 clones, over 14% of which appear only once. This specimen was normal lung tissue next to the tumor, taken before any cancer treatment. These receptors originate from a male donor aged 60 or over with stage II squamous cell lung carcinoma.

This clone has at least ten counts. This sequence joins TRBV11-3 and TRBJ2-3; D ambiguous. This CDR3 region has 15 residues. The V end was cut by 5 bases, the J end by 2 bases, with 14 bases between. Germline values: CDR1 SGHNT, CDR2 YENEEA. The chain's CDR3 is CASSRAPGDTDTQYF. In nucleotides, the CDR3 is TGTGCCAGCAGCCGAGCCCCTGGGGACACAGATACGCAGTATTTT.

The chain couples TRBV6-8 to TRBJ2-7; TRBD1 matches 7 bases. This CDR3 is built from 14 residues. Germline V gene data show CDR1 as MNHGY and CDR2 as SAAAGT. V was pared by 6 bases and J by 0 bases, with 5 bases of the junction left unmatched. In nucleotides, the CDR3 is TGTGCCAGCAGGACAGGGTTAGGCTCCTACGAGCAGTACTTC. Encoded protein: CASRTGLGSYEQYF.

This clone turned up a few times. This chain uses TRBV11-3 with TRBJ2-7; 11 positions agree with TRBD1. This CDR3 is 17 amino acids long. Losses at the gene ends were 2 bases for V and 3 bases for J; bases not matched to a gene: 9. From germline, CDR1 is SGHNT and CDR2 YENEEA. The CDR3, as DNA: TGTGCCAGCAGCTTACAGCCGGGGACAGGGGGTATCTACGAGCAGTACTTC. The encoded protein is CASSLQPGTGGIYEQYF.

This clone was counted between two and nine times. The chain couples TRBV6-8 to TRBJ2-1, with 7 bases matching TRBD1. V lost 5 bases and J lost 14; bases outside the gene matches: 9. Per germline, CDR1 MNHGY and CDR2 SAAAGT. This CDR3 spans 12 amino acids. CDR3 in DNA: TGTGCCAGCAGTGCAACAGGGACAGAGAAGTTCTTC. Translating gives CASSATGTEKFF.

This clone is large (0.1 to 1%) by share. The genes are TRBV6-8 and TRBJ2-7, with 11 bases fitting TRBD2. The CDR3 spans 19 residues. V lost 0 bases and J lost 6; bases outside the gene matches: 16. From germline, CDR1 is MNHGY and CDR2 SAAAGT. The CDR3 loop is CASSYSGLAGGQQVSEQYF. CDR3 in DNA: TGTGCCAGCAGTTACTCGGGGCTAGCGGGGGGCCAACAAGTTTCCGAGCAGTACTTC.

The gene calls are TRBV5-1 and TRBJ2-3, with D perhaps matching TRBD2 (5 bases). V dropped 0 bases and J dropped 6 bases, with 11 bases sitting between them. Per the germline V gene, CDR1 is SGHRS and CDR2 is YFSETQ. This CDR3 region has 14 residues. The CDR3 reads CASSLEPVADTQYF. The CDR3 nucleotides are TGCGCCAGCAGCTTGGAACCAGTAGCGGATACGCAGTATTTT.

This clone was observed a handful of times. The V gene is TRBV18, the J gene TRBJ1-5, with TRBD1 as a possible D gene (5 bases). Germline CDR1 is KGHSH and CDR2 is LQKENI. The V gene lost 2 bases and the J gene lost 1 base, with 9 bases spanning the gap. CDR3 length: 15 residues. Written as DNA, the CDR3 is TGTGCCAGCTCACCAAGGGGAGGGAGCAATCAGCCCCAGCATTTT. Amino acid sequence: CASSPRGGSNQPQHF.

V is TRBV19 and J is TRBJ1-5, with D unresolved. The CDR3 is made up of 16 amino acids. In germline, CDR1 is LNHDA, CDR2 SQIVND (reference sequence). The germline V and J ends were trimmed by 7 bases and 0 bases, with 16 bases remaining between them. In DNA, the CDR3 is TGTGCCAGTATGTGGGGAACCCCATATAGCAATCAGCCCCAGCATTTT. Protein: CASMWGTPYSNQPQHF.

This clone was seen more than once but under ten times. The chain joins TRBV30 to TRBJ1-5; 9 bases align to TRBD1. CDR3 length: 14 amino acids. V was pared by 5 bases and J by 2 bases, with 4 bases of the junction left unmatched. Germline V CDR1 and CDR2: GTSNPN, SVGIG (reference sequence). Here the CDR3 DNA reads TGTGCCTGGGGACAGGGGTCTCGCAATCAGCCCCAGCATTTT. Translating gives CAWGQGSRNQPQHF.